This T cell receptor (beta chain) came from a study of T cell changes during pregnancy in multiple sclerosis. Generated by immunoSEQ multiplex PCR, the TCRdb table keeps only in-frame clones and is missing some. Counted here are approximately 30,000 clones, about 91% occurring once; the ten biggest clones make up approximately 7.9%. The sequence was collected from a female donor with multiple sclerosis, enrolled in a pregnancy study. This material consisted of CD8+ T cells from peripheral blood mononuclear cells, taken before pregnancy.

CDR3 residues: CASRPTGTSNTEAFF. The CDR3 DNA sequence: TGTGCCAGCAGGCCGACCGGGACATCGAACACTGAAGCTTTCTTT. The V call is TRBV5-4, the J call TRBJ1-1; D is possibly TRBD1 (6 bases). The CDR3 loop spans 15 amino acids. The V gene's germline CDR1 is SGHNT and CDR2 YYREEE (reference sequence). V was clipped by 5 bases and J by 1 base, with 15 bases between them. Full variable domain (rest looked up from reference TRBV5-4 and TRBJ1-1): ETGVTQSPTHLIKTRGQQVTLRCSSQSGHNTVSWYQQALGQGPQFIFQYYREEENGRGNFPPRFSGLQFPNYSSELNVNALELDDSALYLCASRPTGTSNTEAFFGQGTRLTVV.